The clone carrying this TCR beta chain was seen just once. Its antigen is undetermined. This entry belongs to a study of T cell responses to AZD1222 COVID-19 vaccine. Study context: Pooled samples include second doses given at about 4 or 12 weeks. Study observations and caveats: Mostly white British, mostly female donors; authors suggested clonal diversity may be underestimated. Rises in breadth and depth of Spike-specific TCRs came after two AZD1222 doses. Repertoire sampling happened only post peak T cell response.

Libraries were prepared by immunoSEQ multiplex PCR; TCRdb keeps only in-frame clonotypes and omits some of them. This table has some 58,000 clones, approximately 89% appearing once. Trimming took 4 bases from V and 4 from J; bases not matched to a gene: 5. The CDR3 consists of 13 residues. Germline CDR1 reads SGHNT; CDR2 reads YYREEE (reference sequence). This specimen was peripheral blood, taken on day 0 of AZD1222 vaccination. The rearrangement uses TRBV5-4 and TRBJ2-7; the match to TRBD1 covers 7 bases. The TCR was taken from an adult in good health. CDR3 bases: TGTGCCAGCAGCGCCCGACAGGGATACGAGCAGTACTTC. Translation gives CASSARQGYEQYF. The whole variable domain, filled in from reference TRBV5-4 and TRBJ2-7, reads ETGVTQSPTHLIKTRGQQVTLRCSSQSGHNTVSWYQQALGQGPQFIFQYYREEENGRGNFPPRFSGLQFPNYSSELNVNALELDDSALYLCASSARQGYEQYFGPGTRLTVT.